This T cell receptor (beta chain) was recovered during a study of T cell responses to AZD1222 COVID-19 vaccine. Study results and limitations: White British donors predominated, females outnumbered males, and clonal diversity was possibly underestimated.

Turning to this clone: Its antigen remains unidentified.

The CDR3 consists of 14 residues. Losses at the gene ends were 6 bases for V and 2 bases for J; bases not matched to a gene: 5. Germline assignment: CDR1 SGHRS and CDR2 YFSETQ. Clones were read by immunoSEQ multiplex PCR, and TCRdb kept only the in-frame ones, dropping some. The data contain 130,000 to 150,000 clones, around 94% of them seen just once; the ten biggest clones take up approximately 12%. The sequence was collected from an adult who had recovered from COVID-19. This material consisted of peripheral blood, taken after recovery from COVID-19. The chain has TRBV5-1 and TRBJ1-3, with TRBD1 matching over 7 bases. The chain's CDR3 is CASKEQGPGNTIYF. CDR3 nucleotide sequence: TGCGCCAGCAAAGAACAGGGGCCTGGAAACACCATATATTTT.